Listed here are 8 T cell receptor beta chains from one sample, sequenced in a study of blood T cell repertoires in COVID-19. Assay used: immunoSEQ multiplex PCR; TCRdb lists only in-frame clones, some missing. Of 140,000 to 150,000 clones in the sample, nearly 85% were seen once. Sequencing was done on a sample of peripheral blood. The source of these receptors is a human donor in a cohort sampled during active COVID-19.

This sequence joins TRBV5-4 and TRBJ1-2; D is unresolved. Looked up from germline, CDR1 is SGHNT and CDR2 is YYREEE (reference sequence). The CDR3 extends over 14 amino acids. Between the trimmed V and J ends, which lost 0 bases and 7 bases, there was a span of 13 bases. The CDR3 is CASSLVDQRSGYTF. CDR3 coding DNA: TGTGCCAGCAGCTTGGTCGACCAGCGCTCTGGCTACACCTTC.

This rearrangement joins TRBV6-6 to TRBJ1-1; no definite D call. There are 12 residues in the CDR3. V was trimmed by 5 bases and J by 3 bases, leaving 7 bases between them. Germline-derived CDR1 and CDR2 are MNHNY and SVGAGI (reference sequence). CDR3 protein: CASSRTDTEAFF. Here the CDR3 DNA reads TGTGCCAGCAGTCGTACAGACACTGAAGCTTTCTTT.

This sequence joins TRBV5-5 and TRBJ1-5, with D possibly TRBD1 on 6 matching bases. CDR3 length: 15 residues. Looked up from germline, CDR1 is SGHKS and CDR2 is YYEKEE (reference sequence). The V and J ends lost 0 bases and 3 bases respectively, with 10 bases between them. The DNA of the CDR3 is TGTGCCAGCAGCTTGGCCCCAGGGGCCAATCAGCCCCAGCATTTT. Amino acid sequence: CASSLAPGANQPQHF.

V and J are TRBV9 and TRBJ2-3; D ambiguous. V was cut by 3 bases and J by 0 bases, with 5 bases left in between. The CDR3 consists of 13 residues. Germline CDR1 SGDLS, CDR2 YYNGEE. CDR3 DNA sequence: TGTGCCAGCAGCGCAATTAGCACAGATACGCAGTATTTT. As protein: CASSAISTDTQYF.

This clone showed up just once. The rearrangement joins TRBV7-2 to TRBJ2-1; 13 bases match TRBD2. The CDR3 sequence is 18 residues long. V shed 2 bases and J 10 bases; nucleotides not matched to a gene: 14. The germline CDR1 and CDR2 sequences are SGHTA and FQGNSA. The CDR3: CASSLRAGGLAGLGEQFF. In DNA form, the CDR3 reads TGTGCCAGCAGCTTAAGGGCCGGGGGACTAGCGGGACTGGGAGAGCAGTTCTTC.

The chain has TRBV11-3 and TRBJ2-1; 7 nucleotides match TRBD2. Trimming at V came to 5 bases and at J to 5 bases, leaving 9 bases not matched to a gene. CDR1 and CDR2 (germline): SGHNT, YENEEA. CDR3 length: 15 amino acids. In DNA, the CDR3 is TGTGCCAGCAGCCCATTGGCTAGCGGTAACAATGAGCAGTTCTTC. Translating gives CASSPLASGNNEQFF.

This clone occurred once. This rearrangement joins TRBV5-1 to TRBJ1-1, with TRBD1 identical over 9 bases. Trimming took 2 bases from V and 4 from J; bases not matched to a gene: 9. Germline CDR1 reads SGHRS; CDR2 reads YFSETQ. The CDR3 is 16 amino acids. Here the CDR3 DNA reads TGCGCCAGCAGCTTTACCGGGACAGGGACAGGCACTGAAGCTTTCTTT. Protein sequence: CASSFTGTGTGTEAFF.

Comments on this clone: Compared with germline, one end of the junction differs, possibly owing to a read error. The rearrangement links TRBV9 to TRBJ2-1; no reliable D call. CDR1 and CDR2 from the germline V gene are SGDLS and YYNGEE. The length of the CDR3 is 14 residues. CDR3 DNA sequence: TGTGCCAGCAACGTAGTGGGCGCAACAAGTGAGCAGTTCTTC. Translating gives CASNVVGATSEQFF. Full variable domain (remainder filled in from reference TRBV9 and TRBJ2-1): DSGVTQTPKHLITATGQRVTLRCSPRSGDLSVYWYQQSLDQGLQFLIQYYNGEERAKGNILERFSAQQFPDLHSELNLSSLELGDSALYFCASNVVGATSEQFFGPGTRLTVL.